This T cell receptor beta chain is drawn from a study of T cell changes during pregnancy in multiple sclerosis. The repertoire was sequenced with immunoSEQ multiplex PCR; TCRdb's copy has only in-frame clones and lacks some. The sample shows around 86,000 clones, approximately 95% of them seen only once. Trimming cost V 3 bases and J 3 bases, with 6 bases left between them. CDR1 is SGHKS and CDR2 is YYEKEE in the germline V gene (reference sequence). The CDR3 is made up of 12 amino acids. This chain connects TRBV5-5 to TRBJ1-1; D ambiguous. The sequence came from a female donor with multiple sclerosis, enrolled in a pregnancy study. The starting material was peripheral blood, obtained in the first trimester of pregnancy. The chain's CDR3 is CASSSLYTEAFF. The DNA of the CDR3 is TGTGCCAGCAGCTCGCTATACACTGAAGCTTTCTTT. Together with reference TRBV5-5 and TRBJ1-1, the CDR3 gives the full variable domain: DAGVTQSPTHLIKTRGQQVTLRCSPISGHKSVSWYQQVLGQGPQFIFQYYEKEERGRGNFPDRFSARQFPNYSSELNVNALLLGDSALYLCASSSLYTEAFFGQGTRLTVV.